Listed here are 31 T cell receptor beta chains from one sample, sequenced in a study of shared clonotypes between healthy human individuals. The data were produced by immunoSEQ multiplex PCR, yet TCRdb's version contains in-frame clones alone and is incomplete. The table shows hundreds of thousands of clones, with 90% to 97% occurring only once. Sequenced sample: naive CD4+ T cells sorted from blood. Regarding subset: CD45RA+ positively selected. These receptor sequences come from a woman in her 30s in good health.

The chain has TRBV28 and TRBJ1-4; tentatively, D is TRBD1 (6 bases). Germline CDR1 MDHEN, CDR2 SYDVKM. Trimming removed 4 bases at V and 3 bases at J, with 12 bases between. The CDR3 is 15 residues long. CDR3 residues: CASSSQGLANEKLFF. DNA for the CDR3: TGTGCCAGCAGTTCCCAGGGGTTGGCTAATGAAAAACTGTTTTTT.

In DNA, the CDR3 is TGCGCCAGCAGCCAACCGACAGGGGCTAACTATGGCTACACCTTC. It codes for CASSQPTGANYGYTF. The V call is TRBV4-1, the J call TRBJ1-2, with 8 positions matching TRBD1. There are 15 residues in the CDR3. CDR1 MGHRA and CDR2 YSYEKL come from the germline V gene. V was clipped by 2 bases and J by 0 bases; unmatched bases: 2.

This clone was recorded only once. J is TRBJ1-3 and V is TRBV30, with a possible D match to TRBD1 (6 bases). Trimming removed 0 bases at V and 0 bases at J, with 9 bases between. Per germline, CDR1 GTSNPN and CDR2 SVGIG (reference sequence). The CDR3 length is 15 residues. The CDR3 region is CAWSVQGFSGNTIYF. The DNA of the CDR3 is TGTGCCTGGAGTGTCCAGGGGTTCTCTGGAAACACCATATATTTT.

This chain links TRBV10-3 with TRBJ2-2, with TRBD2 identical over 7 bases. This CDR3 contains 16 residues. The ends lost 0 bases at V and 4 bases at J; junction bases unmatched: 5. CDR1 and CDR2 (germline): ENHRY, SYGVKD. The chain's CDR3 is CAISESLAEPTGELFF. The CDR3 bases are TGTGCCATCAGTGAGTCTCTAGCGGAGCCCACCGGGGAGCTGTTTTTT.

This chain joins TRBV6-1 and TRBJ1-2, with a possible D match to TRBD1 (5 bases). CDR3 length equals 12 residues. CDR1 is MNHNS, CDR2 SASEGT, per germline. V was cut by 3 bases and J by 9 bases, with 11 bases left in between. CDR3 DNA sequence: TGTGCCAGCAGTGATCAGGGATATAGCTACACCTTC. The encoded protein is CASSDQGYSYTF.

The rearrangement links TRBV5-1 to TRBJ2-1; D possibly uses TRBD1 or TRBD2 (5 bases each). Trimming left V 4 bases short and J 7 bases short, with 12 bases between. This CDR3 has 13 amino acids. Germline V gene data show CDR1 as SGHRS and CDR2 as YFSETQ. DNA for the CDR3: TGCGCCAGCAGCCGGGACCATTTGAATGAGCAGTTCTTC. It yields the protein CASSRDHLNEQFF.

Written as DNA, the CDR3 is TGTGCCAGCAGCTTGACCCCCGGGAGCTCCTACGAGCAGTACTTC. Its translation is CASSLTPGSSYEQYF. The chain combines TRBV7-2 with TRBJ2-7, with a tentative D call TRBD2 (6 bases). The CDR3 is 15 residues long. Germline CDR1 SGHTA, CDR2 FQGNSA. V dropped 3 bases and J dropped 0 bases, with 12 bases sitting between them.

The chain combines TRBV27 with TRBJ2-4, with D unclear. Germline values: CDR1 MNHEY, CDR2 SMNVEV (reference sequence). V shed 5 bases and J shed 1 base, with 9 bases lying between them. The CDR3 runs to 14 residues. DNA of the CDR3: TGTGCCAGCAGTCGCCCCGGGGCCAAAAACATTCAGTACTTC. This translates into CASSRPGAKNIQYF.

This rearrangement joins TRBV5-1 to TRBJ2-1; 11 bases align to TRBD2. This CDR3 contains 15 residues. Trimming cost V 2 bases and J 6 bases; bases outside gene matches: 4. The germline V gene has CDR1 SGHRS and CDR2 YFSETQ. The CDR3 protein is CASSLLLAGVNEQFF. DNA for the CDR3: TGCGCCAGCAGCTTACTACTAGCGGGAGTCAATGAGCAGTTCTTC.

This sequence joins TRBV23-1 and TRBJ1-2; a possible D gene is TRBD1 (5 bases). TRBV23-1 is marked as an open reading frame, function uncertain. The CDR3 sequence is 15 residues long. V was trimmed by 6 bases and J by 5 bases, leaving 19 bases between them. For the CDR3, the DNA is TGCGCCAGCAGCCCCTTTGACAAGGGGCATTATGGCTACACCTTC. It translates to CASSPFDKGHYGYTF.

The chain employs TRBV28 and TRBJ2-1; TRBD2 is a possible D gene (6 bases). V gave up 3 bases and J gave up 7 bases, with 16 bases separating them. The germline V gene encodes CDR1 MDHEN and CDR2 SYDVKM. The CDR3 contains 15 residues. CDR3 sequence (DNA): TGTGCCAGCAGTTTTAACCCGCCCCGGGGGAATGAGCAGTTCTTC. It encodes CASSFNPPRGNEQFF. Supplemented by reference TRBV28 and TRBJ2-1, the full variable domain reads DVKVTQSSRYLVKRTGEKVFLECVQDMDHENMFWYRQDPGLGLRLIYFSYDVKMKEKGDIPEGYSVSREKKERFSLILESASTNQTSMYLCASSFNPPRGNEQFFGPGTRLTVL.

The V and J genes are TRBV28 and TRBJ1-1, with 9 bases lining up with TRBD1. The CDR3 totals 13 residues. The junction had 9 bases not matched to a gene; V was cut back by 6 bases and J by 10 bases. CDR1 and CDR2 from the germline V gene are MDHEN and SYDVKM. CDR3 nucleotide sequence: TGTGCCAGCAGCATGGGACAGGGTCTGTCAGCTTTCTTT. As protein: CASSMGQGLSAFF. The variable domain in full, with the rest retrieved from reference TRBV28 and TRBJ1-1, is DVKVTQSSRYLVKRTGEKVFLECVQDMDHENMFWYRQDPGLGLRLIYFSYDVKMKEKGDIPEGYSVSREKKERFSLILESASTNQTSMYLCASSMGQGLSAFFGQGTRLTVV.

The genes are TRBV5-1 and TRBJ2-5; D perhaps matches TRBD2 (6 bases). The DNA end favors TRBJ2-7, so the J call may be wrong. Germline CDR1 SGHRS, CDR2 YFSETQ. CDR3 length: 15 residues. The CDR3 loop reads CASSLVPSVAYEQYF. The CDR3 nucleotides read TGCGCCAGCAGCTTGGTTCCTAGCGTAGCCTACGAGCAGTACTTC.

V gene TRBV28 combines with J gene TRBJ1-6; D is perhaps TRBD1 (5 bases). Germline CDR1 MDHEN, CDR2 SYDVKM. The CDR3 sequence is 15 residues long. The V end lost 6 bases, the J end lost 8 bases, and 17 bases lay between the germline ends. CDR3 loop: CASRAPGLAHSPLHF. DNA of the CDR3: TGTGCCAGCAGGGCCCCGGGACTCGCTCATTCACCCCTCCACTTT.

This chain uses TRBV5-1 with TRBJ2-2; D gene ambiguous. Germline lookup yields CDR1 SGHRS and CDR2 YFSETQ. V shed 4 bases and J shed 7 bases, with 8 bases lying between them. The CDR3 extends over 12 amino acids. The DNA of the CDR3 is TGCGCCAGCAGCGCGCCAGGCGGGGAGCTGTTTTTT. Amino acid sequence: CASSAPGGELFF.

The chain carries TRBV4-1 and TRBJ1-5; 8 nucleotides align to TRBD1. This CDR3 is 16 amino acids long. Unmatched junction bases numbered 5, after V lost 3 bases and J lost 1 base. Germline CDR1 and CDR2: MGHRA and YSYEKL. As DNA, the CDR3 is TGCGCCAGCAGCCAGCTCTGGACAGGGAGCAATCAGCCCCAGCATTTT. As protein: CASSQLWTGSNQPQHF.

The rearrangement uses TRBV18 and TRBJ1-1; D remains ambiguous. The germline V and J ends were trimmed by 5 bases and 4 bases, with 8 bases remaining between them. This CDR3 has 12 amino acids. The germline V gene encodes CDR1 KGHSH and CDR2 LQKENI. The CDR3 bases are TGTGCCAGCTCAGCCGGATCCACTGAAGCTTTCTTT. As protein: CASSAGSTEAFF.

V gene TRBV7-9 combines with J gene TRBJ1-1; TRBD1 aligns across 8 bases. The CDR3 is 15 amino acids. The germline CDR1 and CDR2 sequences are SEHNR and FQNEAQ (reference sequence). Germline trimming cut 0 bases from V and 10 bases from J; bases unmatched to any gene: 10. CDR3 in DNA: TGTGCCAGCAGCTTAGCCCGGCAGGGGGCGCAGGCAGCTTTCTTT. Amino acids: CASSLARQGAQAAFF.

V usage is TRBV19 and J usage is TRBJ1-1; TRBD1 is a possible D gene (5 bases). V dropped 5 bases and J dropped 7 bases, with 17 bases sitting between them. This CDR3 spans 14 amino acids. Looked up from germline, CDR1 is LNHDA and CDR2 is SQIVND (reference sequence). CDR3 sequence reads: CASSLFEGRSEAFF. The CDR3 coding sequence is TGTGCCAGTAGTCTATTTGAGGGACGGAGTGAAGCTTTCTTT. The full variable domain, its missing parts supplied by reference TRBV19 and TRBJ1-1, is DGGITQSPKYLFRKEGQNVTLSCEQNLNHDAMYWYRQDPGQGLRLIYYSQIVNDFQKGDIAEGYSVSREKKESFPLTVTSAQKNPTAFYLCASSLFEGRSEAFFGQGTRLTVV.

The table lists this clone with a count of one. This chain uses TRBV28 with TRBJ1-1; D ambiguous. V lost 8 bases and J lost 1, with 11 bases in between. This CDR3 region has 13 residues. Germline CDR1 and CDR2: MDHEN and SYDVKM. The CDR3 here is CASDKAENTEAFF. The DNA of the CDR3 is TGTGCCAGCGATAAGGCCGAGAACACTGAAGCTTTCTTT. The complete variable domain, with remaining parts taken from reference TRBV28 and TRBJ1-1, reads DVKVTQSSRYLVKRTGEKVFLECVQDMDHENMFWYRQDPGLGLRLIYFSYDVKMKEKGDIPEGYSVSREKKERFSLILESASTNQTSMYLCASDKAENTEAFFGQGTRLTVV.

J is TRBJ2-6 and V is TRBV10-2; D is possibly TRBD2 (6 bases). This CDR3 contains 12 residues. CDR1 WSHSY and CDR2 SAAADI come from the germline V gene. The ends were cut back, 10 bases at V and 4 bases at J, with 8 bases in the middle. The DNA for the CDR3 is TGCGCCACCCGGGGGGGGGCCAACGTCCTGACTTTC. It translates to CATRGGANVLTF.

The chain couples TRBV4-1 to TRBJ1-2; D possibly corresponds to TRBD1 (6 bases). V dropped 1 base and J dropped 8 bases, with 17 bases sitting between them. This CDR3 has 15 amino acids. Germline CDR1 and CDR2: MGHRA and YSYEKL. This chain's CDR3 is CASSQAGSRGQGYTF. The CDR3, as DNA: TGCGCCAGCAGCCAAGCGGGTTCGCGGGGGCAAGGCTACACCTTC.

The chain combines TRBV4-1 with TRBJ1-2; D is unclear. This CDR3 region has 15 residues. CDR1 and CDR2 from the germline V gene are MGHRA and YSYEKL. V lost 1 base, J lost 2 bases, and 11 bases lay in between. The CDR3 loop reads CASSQVDSGNYGYTF. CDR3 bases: TGCGCCAGCAGCCAAGTAGATTCAGGCAACTATGGCTACACCTTC.

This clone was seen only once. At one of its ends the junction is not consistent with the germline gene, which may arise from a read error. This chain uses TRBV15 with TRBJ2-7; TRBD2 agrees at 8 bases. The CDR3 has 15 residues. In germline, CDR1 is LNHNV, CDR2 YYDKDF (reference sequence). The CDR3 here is CATSRLGLVSSEQYF. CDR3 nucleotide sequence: TGTGCCACCAGCCGCCTGGGACTAGTTTCCTCCGAGCAGTACTTC. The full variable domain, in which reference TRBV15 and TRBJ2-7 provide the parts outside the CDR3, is DAMVIQNPRYQVTQFGKPVTLSCSQTLNHNVMYWYQQKSSQAPKLLFHYYDKDFNNEADTPDNFQSRRPNTSFCFLDIRSPGLGDTAMYLCATSRLGLVSSEQYFGPGTRLTVT.

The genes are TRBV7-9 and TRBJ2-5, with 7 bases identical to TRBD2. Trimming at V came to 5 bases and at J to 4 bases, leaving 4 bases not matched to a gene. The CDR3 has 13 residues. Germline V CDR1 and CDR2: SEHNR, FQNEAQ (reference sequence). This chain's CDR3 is CASSTRGSETQYF. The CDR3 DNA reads TGTGCCAGCAGCACGCGGGGGTCAGAGACCCAGTACTTC.

The CDR3: CASSPGGQGGVYEQYF. The CDR3 region has the DNA TGTGCCAGCAGCCCCGGCGGACAGGGGGGAGTCTACGAGCAGTACTTC. This chain uses TRBV11-2 with TRBJ2-7, with TRBD1 matching over 10 bases. Trimming at V came to 5 bases and at J to 3 bases, leaving 10 bases not matched to a gene. CDR1 SGHAT and CDR2 FQNNGV come from the germline V gene. The CDR3 extends over 16 amino acids.

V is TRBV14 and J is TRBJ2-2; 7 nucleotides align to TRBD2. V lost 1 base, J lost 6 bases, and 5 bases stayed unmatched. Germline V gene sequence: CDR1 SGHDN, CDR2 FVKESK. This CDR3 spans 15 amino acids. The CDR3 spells CASSQVYRGAGELFF. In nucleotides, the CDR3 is TGTGCCAGCAGCCAAGTTTATCGGGGGGCCGGGGAGCTGTTTTTT.

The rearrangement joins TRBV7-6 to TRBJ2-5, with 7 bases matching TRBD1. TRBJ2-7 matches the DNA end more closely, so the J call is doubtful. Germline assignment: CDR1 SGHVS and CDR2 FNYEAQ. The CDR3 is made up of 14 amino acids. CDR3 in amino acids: CASSRRQGSYEQYF. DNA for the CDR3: TGTGCCAGCAGCCGTCGACAGGGAAGCTACGAGCAGTACTTC.

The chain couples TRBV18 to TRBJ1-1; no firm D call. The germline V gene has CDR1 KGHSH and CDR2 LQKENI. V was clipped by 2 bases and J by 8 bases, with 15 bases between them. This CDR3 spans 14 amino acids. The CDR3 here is CASSPRFEQWEAFF. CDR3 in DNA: TGTGCCAGCTCACCAAGGTTTGAGCAGTGGGAAGCTTTCTTT.

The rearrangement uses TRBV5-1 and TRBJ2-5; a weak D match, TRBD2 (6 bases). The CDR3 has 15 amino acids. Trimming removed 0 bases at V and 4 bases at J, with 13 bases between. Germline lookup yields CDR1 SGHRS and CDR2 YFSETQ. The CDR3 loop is CASSLAGGGRETQYF. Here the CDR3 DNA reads TGCGCCAGCAGCTTGGCCGGGGGAGGAAGAGAGACCCAGTACTTC.

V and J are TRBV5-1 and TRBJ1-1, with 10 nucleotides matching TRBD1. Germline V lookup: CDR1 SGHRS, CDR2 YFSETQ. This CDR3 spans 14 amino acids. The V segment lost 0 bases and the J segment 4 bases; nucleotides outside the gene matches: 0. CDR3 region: CASSLGQGATEAFF. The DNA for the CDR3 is TGCGCCAGCAGCTTGGGACAGGGGGCCACTGAAGCTTTCTTT.